The 5 T cell receptor beta chains listed next were all sequenced from one sample in a study of blood T cells in healthy people across ages. Then a second PCR, running about 7 to 11 cycles, was carried out with a sample-barcoded 5' primer and a J-beta primer mix. One entry per CDR3 protein results from TCRdb running MiXCR on the 5' RACE reads. The table includes 700,000 to 850,000 distinct CDR3 sequences, roughly 53% detected once. The material sequenced was blood. These receptors were obtained from a man older than 75 in good health.

The chain is built from TRBV11-1 and TRBJ2-3, with D possibly matching TRBD1 (5 bases). The V end was cut by 6 bases, the J end by 2 bases, with 21 bases between. The CDR3 loop spans 17 amino acids. The germline CDR1 and CDR2 sequences are SGHAT and FQDESV (reference sequence). The CDR3 is CASRRRGPNSLTDTQYF. CDR3 DNA sequence: TGTGCCAGCAGGAGAAGGGGCCCGAACTCCCTCACAGATACGCAGTATTTT.

The chain combines TRBV12-3 or TRBV12-4 with TRBJ2-5, with D hard to call. The CDR3 is made up of 14 amino acids. V was cut by 11 bases and J by 2 bases, with 18 bases left in between. The CDR3 spells CAGTLHRKQETQYF. In DNA, the CDR3 is TGTGCCGGCACCCTACATCGGAAGCAAGAGACCCAGTACTTC.

This rearrangement joins TRBV20-1 to TRBJ1-4, with a tentative D call TRBD1 (5 bases). CDR3 length: 13 residues. The germline V gene encodes CDR1 DFQATT and CDR2 SNEGSKA (reference sequence). V lost 0 bases and J lost 7, with 9 bases in between. The CDR3 spells CSARDQGTEKLFF. The CDR3 nucleotides are TGCAGTGCTAGAGACCAGGGTACTGAAAAACTGTTTTTT.

In the case of this clonotype: Being one base from a much bigger clone, this may be a read error. The chain couples TRBV29-1 to TRBJ2-5, with 10 bases aligning to TRBD1. Per germline, CDR1 SQVTM and CDR2 ANQGSEA. V lost 7 bases and J lost 1; bases outside the gene matches: 6. CDR3 length equals 14 residues. The CDR3 coding sequence is TGCAGCGATAGACGGGACAGGGGCCAAGAGACCCAGTACTTC. Translating gives CSDRRDRGQETQYF.

With regard to this clonotype: Compared with germline, one end of the junction differs, possibly owing to a read error. The chain carries TRBV27 and TRBJ2-1, with a possible D match to TRBD1 (8 bases). CDR1 and CDR2 (germline): MNHEY, SMNVEV (reference sequence). There are 18 residues in the CDR3. DNA for the CDR3: TGTGCCTGCAGTTTAAGGTGGACAGGGAACTTAGCGGGCGATGAGCAGTTCTTC. It yields the protein CACSLRWTGNLAGDEQFF.